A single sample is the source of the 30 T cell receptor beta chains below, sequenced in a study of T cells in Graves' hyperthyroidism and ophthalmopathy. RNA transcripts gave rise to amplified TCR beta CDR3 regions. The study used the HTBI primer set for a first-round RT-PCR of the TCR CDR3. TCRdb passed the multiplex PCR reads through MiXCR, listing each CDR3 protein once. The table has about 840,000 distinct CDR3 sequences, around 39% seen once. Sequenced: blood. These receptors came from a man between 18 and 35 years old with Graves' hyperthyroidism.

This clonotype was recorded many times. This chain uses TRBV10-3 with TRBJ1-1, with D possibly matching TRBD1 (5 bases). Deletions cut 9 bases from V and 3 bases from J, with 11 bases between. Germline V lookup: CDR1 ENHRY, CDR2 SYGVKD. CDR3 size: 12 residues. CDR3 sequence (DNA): TGTGCCATAAGAAGAGGGGACACTGAAGCTTTCTTT. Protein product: CAIRRGDTEAFF.

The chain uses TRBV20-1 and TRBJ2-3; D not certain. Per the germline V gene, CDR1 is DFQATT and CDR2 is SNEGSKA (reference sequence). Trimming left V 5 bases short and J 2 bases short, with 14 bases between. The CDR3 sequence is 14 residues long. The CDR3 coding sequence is TGCAGTGCTCTATCCCTCCAGTCCACAGATACGCAGTATTTT. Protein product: CSALSLQSTDTQYF.

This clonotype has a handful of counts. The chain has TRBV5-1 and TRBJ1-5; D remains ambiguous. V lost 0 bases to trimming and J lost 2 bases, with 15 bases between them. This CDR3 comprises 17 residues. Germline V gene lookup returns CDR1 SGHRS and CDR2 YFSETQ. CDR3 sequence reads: CASSLVGPPAGNQPQHF. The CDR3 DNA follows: TGCGCCAGCAGCTTGGTGGGCCCTCCAGCTGGCAATCAGCCCCAGCATTTT.

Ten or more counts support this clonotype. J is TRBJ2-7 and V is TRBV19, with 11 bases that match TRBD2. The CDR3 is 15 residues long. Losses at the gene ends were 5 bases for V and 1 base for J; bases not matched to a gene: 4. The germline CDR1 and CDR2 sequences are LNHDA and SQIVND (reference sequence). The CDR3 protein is CASSLTSGRSYEQYF. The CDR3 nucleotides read TGTGCCAGTAGTCTTACTAGCGGGAGATCCTACGAGCAGTACTTC.

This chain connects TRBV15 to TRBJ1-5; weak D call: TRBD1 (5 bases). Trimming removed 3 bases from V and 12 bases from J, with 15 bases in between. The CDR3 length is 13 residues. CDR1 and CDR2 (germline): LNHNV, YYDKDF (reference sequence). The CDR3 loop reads CATSSGTGGYQHF. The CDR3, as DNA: TGTGCCACCAGCAGCGGGACGGGAGGGTACCAGCATTTT.

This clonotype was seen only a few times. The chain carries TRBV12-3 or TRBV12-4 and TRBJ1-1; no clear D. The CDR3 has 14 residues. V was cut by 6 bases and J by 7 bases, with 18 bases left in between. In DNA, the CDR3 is TGTGCCAGCAGCCCCCGGGTCTCCGGCAGTGAAGCTTTCTTT. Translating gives CASSPRVSGSEAFF.

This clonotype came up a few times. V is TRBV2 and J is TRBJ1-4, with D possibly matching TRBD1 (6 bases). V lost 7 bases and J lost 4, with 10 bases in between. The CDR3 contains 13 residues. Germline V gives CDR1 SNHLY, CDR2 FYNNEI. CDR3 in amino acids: CASKGQINEKLFF. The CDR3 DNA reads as TGTGCCAGCAAAGGACAGATTAATGAAAAACTGTTTTTT. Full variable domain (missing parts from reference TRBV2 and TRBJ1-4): EPEVTQTPSHQVTQMGQEVILRCVPISNHLYFYWYRQILGQKVEFLVSFYNNEISEKSEIFDDQFSVERPDGSNFTLKIRSTKLEDSAMYFCASKGQINEKLFFGSGTQLSVL.

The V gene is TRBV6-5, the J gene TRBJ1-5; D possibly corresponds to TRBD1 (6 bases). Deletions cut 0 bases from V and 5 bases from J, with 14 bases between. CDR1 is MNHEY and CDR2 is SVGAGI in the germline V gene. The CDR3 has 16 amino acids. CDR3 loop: CASSYSKQGRDQPQHF. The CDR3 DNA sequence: TGTGCCAGCAGTTACTCGAAACAGGGACGAGATCAGCCCCAGCATTTT.

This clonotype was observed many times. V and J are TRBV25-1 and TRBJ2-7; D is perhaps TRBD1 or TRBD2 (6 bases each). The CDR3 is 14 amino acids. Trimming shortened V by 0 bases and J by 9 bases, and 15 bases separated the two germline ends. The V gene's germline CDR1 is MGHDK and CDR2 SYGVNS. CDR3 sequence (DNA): TGTGCCAGCAGTGAATATTGGGGGGCTCCTATGCAGTACTTC. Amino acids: CASSEYWGAPMQYF.

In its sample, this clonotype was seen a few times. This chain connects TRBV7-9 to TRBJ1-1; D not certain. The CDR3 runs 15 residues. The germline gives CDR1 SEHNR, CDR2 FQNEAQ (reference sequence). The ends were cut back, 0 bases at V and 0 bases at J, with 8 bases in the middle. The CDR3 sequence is CASSLARDLNTEAFF. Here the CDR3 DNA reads TGTGCCAGCAGCTTAGCGCGAGACCTGAACACTGAAGCTTTCTTT.

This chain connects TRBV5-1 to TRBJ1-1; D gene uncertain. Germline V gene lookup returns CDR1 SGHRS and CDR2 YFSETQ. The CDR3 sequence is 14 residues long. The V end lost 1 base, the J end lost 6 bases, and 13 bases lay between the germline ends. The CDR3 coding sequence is TGCGCCAGCAGCTTGCCGGTTTGGCCGCCTGAAGCTTTCTTT. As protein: CASSLPVWPPEAFF.

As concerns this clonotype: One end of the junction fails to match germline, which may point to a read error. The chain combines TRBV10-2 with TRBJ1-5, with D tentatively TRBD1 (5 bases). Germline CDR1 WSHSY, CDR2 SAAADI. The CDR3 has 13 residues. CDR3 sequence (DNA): TGTGCCAGCAGTGACGCGGACGGGACTCCCCAGCATTTT. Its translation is CASSDADGTPQHF.

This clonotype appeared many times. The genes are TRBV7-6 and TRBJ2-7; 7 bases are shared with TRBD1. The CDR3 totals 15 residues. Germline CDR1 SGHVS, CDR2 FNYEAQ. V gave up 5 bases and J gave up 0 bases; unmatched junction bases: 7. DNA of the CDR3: TGTGCCAGCAGCGACGGACAGGATAGCTCCTACGAGCAGTACTTC. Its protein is CASSDGQDSSYEQYF.

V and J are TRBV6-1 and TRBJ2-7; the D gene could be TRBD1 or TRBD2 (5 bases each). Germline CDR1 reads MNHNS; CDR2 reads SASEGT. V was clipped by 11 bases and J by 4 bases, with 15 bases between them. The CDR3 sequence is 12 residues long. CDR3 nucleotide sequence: TGTGCCGGAGGTCGTGGGGCTTACGAGCAGTACTTC. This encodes CAGGRGAYEQYF.

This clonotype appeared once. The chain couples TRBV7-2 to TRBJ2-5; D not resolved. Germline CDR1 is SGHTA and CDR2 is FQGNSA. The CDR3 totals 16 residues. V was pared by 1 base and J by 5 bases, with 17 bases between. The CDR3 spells CASSLVVSGVGETQYF. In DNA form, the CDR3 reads TGTGCCAGCAGCTTAGTGGTGAGTGGGGTAGGGGAGACCCAGTACTTC.

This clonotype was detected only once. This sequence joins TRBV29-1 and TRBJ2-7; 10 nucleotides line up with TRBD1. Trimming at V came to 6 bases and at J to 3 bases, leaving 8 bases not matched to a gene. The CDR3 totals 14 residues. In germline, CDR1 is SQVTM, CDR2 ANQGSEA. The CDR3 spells CSVRDRGNGYEQYF. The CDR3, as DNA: TGCAGCGTCCGGGACAGGGGTAATGGCTACGAGCAGTACTTC.

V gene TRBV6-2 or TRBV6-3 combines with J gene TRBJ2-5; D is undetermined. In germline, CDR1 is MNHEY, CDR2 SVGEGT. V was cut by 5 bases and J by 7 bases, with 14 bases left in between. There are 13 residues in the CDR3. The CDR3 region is CASSQRAGGTQYF. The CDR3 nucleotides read TGTGCCAGCAGTCAACGTGCCGGCGGGACCCAGTACTTC.

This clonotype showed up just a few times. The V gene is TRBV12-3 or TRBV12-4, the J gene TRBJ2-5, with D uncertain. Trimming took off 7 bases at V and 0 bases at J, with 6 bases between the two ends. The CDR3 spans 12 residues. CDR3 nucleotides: TGTGCCAGCAAAGAGAACCAAGAGACCCAGTACTTC. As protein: CASKENQETQYF.

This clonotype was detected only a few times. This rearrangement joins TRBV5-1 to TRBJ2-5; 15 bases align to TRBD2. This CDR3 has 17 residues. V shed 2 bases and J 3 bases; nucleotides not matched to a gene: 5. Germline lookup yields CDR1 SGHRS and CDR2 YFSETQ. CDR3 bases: TGCGCCAGCAGCTTACGGACTAGCGGGGGGGCCAAAGAGACCCAGTACTTC. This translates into CASSLRTSGGAKETQYF.

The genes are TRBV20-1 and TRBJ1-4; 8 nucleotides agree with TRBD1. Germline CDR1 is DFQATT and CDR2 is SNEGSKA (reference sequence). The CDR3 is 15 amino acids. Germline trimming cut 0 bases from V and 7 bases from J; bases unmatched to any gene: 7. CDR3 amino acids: CSARDGRGLSEKLFF. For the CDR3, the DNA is TGCAGTGCTAGAGATGGCAGGGGGCTCAGTGAAAAACTGTTTTTT.

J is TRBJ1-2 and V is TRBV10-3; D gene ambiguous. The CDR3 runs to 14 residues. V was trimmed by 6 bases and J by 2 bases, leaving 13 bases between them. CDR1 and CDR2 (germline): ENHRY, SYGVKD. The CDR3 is CAIRVDLSNYGYTF. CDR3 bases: TGTGCCATCAGGGTGGACCTTTCCAACTATGGCTACACCTTC.

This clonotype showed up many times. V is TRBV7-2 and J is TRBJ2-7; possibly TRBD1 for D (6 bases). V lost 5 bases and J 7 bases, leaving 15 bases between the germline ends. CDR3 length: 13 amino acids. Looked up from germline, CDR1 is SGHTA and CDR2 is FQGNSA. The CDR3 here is CASSLDRPGEQYF. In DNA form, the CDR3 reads TGTGCCAGCAGCCTAGACAGGCCGGGGGAGCAGTACTTC.

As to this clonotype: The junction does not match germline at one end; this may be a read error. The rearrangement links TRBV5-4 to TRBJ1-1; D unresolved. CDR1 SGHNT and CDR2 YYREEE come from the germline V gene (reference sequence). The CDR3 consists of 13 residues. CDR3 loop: CAGSLGLIPEAFF. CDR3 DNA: TGTGCCGGCAGCTTAGGTCTCATACCTGAAGCTTTCTTT.

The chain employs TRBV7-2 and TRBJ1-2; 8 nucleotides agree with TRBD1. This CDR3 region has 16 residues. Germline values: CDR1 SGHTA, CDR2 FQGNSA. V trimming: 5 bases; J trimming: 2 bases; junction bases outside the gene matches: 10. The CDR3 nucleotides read TGTGCCAGCAGCCTTGACCGGACAGGGACGAACTATGGCTACACCTTC. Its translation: CASSLDRTGTNYGYTF.

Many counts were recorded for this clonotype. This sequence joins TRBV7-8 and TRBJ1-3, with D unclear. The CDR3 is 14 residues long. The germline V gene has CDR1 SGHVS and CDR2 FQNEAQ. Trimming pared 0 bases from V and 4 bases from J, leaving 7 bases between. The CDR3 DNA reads TGTGCCAGCAGCTTAGCTGGGCTCGGAAACACCATATATTTT. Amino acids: CASSLAGLGNTIYF.

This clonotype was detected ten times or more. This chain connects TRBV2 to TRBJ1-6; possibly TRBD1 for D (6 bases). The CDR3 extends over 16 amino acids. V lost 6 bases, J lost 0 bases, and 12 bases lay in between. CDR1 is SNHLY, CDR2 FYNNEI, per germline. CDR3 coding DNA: TGTGCCAGCAGGGCCGACAGGAGCTCCTATAATTCACCCCTCCACTTT. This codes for CASRADRSSYNSPLHF.

The CDR3 bases are TGTGCCAGCAGTTACTCGAATGGGGGTCGGTCACCCCTCCACTTT. This encodes CASSYSNGGRSPLHF. This sequence joins TRBV2 and TRBJ1-6, with a weak D call TRBD1 (5 bases). V was cut by 5 bases and J by 10 bases, with 18 bases left in between. Germline CDR1 SNHLY, CDR2 FYNNEI. This CDR3 region has 15 residues.

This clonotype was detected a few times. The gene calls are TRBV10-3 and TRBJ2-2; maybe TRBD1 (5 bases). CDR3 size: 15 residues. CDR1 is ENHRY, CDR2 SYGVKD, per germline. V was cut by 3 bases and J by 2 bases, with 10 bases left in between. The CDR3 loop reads CAISDMTENTGELFF. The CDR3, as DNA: TGTGCCATCAGTGATATGACAGAAAACACCGGGGAGCTGTTTTTT.

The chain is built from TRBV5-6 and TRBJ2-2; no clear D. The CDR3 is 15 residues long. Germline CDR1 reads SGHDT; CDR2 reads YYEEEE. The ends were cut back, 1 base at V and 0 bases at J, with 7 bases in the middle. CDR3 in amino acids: CASSLWQSNTGELFF. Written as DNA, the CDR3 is TGTGCCAGCAGCTTGTGGCAGTCGAACACCGGGGAGCTGTTTTTT.

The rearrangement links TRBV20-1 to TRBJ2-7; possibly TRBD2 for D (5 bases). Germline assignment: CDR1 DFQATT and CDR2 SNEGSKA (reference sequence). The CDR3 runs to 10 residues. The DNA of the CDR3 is TGCAGCTCAGACCGGGGATCCCCGTACTTC. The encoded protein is CSSDRGSPYF.